One sample yielded the 5 T cell receptor beta chains listed below, sequenced in a study of metastatic and nonmetastatic thyroid tumors. Prior to thyroid surgery, none of the patients had received any treatment. Through MiXCR, TCRdb re-clonotyped the PCR reads. The sample records fewer than 50,000 clones, 15% to 20% being singletons. The sequenced sample was blood. These receptor sequences come from a female donor with papillary thyroid cancer or a benign thyroid nodule (not recorded which). Some clones in this sample may be carry-over from other donors' samples.

To note about this clone: Being one base from a much bigger clone, this may be a read error. The chain couples TRBV10-1 to TRBJ1-4, with D unresolved. V was cut by 6 bases and J by 10 bases, with 9 bases left in between. Per the germline V gene, CDR1 is WNHNN and CDR2 is SYGVQD (reference sequence). The CDR3 spans 11 residues. CDR3 DNA: TGCGCCAGCAGCCTTATAGGAAAACTGTTTTTT. Translated: CASSLIGKLFF.

This clone was seen more than once but under ten times. V gene TRBV19 combines with J gene TRBJ1-1; D might be TRBD1 (6 bases). The CDR3 length is 14 residues. V gave up 3 bases and J gave up 6 bases, with 14 bases separating them. The germline V gene encodes CDR1 LNHDA and CDR2 SQIVND (reference sequence). The CDR3 loop is CASSIKVGGAEAFF. In DNA, the CDR3 is TGTGCCAGTAGTATTAAGGTCGGGGGCGCTGAAGCTTTCTTT.

The chain is built from TRBV28 and TRBJ2-7; 11 bases match TRBD1. The germline CDR1 and CDR2 sequences are MDHEN and SYDVKM. V trimming: 7 bases; J trimming: 6 bases; junction bases outside the gene matches: 17. The length of the CDR3 is 17 residues. CDR3 residues: CASILWTGGAELGEQYF. The CDR3 nucleotides read TGTGCCAGCATTCTCTGGACAGGGGGCGCCGAGTTAGGCGAGCAGTACTTC. Drawing the rest from reference TRBV28 and TRBJ2-7, the complete variable domain is DVKVTQSSRYLVKRTGEKVFLECVQDMDHENMFWYRQDPGLGLRLIYFSYDVKMKEKGDIPEGYSVSREKKERFSLILESASTNQTSMYLCASILWTGGAELGEQYFGPGTRLTVT.

A remark on this clone: The junction departs from germline at one end; a sequencing error may be responsible. The J gene is TRBJ2-7, the V gene TRBV20-1; 7 bases are a match to TRBD2. The CDR3 sequence is 13 residues long. In germline, CDR1 is DFQATT, CDR2 SNEGSKA (reference sequence). CDR3 protein: CSARSGIDYEQCF. DNA for the CDR3: TGCAGTGCTCGCAGCGGGATAGACTACGAGCAGTGCTTC.

This clone came up many times. V and J are TRBV6-1 and TRBJ1-4; unclear D gene. Germline loops: CDR1 MNHNS, CDR2 SASEGT. Trimming cost V 5 bases and J 5 bases, with 15 bases left between them. The CDR3 has 15 amino acids. Here the CDR3 DNA reads TGTGCCAGCAGTACCGGGAACTCTCCGAATGAAAAACTGTTTTTT. Residues: CASSTGNSPNEKLFF.